This T cell receptor beta chain originates from a study of post-analysis software for immune sequencing data. Background on the study: Relapsing-remitting, secondary progressive and progressive-relapsing forms made up the multiple sclerosis disease courses.

This clonotype showed up just a few times. Its antigen is unknown. Study conclusions and caveats: Multiple sclerosis was associated with a significant reduction in normalized Chao1 diversity relative to controls.

Sequencing libraries made from TCR beta cDNA carried unique molecular identifiers. T cells numbering about 0.95 to 10 million gave rise to roughly 0.5 million cDNA molecules. TCRdb processed the PCR reads anew with MiXCR; each CDR3 protein has one entry. The sample has around 770,000 distinct CDR3 sequences, around 42% seen once. Input material: blood. The origin of this receptor is a girl aged 10 to 17 with multiple sclerosis.

The CDR3 sequence is CASSQATYIGYTF. CDR3 DNA sequence: TGCGCCAGCAGCCAAGCAACCTATATCGGCTACACCTTC. This rearrangement joins TRBV4-3 to TRBJ1-2, with D hard to call. Trimming removed 1 base from V and 8 bases from J, with 11 bases in between. Germline lookup yields CDR1 LGHNA and CDR2 YSLEER. The CDR3 loop spans 13 amino acids.